The sequence of this T cell receptor (beta chain) was determined in a study of T cell responses to AZD1222 COVID-19 vaccine. The study's findings and limits: With dominance at 160-218 and 743-854, vaccine-associated CD4 TCRs spanned spike.

Germline values: CDR1 SGHDN, CDR2 FVKESK. The CDR3 length is 14 residues. Unmatched junction bases numbered 3, after V lost 2 bases and J lost 4 bases. With respect to this clone: Its cognate antigen is unknown.

Sequencing was performed with immunoSEQ multiplex PCR; in TCRdb, only in-frame clones are kept and a portion is missing. The sample shows approximately 120,000 clones, 80% to 95% of them seen only once. This clonotype originated in an adult in good health. The sample consisted of peripheral blood, taken on day 0 of MenACWY control vaccination. The chain employs TRBV14 and TRBJ1-2, with 8 bases that match TRBD1. Here the CDR3 reads CASSQQGASYGYTF. The CDR3 region has the DNA TGTGCCAGCAGCCAACAGGGGGCGAGCTATGGCTACACCTTC. Full variable domain (outside the CDR3, taken from reference TRBV14 and TRBJ1-2): EAGVTQFPSHSVIEKGQTVTLRCDPISGHDNLYWYRRVMGKEIKFLLHFVKESKQDESGMPNNRFLAERTGGTYSTLKVQPAELEDSGVYFCASSQQGASYGYTFGSGTRLTVV.